The following is a T cell receptor (beta chain) sequence with its context. The antigen remains unidentified. The data originate from a study of cytomegalovirus exposure and HLA in healthy donors. The study, taken as a whole, reports: Accounts indicate the classifier identified cytomegalovirus status with strong specificity and sensitivity. Overall, roughly 170 TCR beta chains were annotated as cytomegalovirus-associated.

Germline-derived CDR1 and CDR2 are SGHTA and FQGTGA. The CDR3 loop spans 15 amino acids. Trimming removed 5 bases from V and 3 bases from J; junction bases left unmatched: 6. The roughly 120-subject validation cohort, separate from the roughly 670-subject first cohort, included the donors. Profiled with immunoSEQ multiplex PCR; TCRdb holds only in-frame clones, not every one. The data show over 200,000 clones, roughly 87% seen once. Sequencing input: PBMCs. The sequence was collected from a young woman in good health and CMV-seronegative. This sequence joins TRBV7-3 and TRBJ2-5; 10 bases are a match to TRBD2. As DNA, the CDR3 is TGTGCCAGCAGCCCGACTAGCGGGCTTAAAGAGACCCAGTACTTC. Translating gives CASSPTSGLKETQYF.